This T cell receptor beta chain derives from a study of blood T cell repertoires in COVID-19. The assay was immunoSEQ multiplex PCR, and TCRdb's table has in-frame clones only and misses some. The profile shows 77,000 or so clones, about 80% of them singletons. V was cut by 1 base and J by 15 bases, with 13 bases left in between. Germline CDR1 LNHDA, CDR2 SQIVND (reference sequence). The CDR3 has 12 amino acids. This TCR came from a man aged 25 to 40 with COVID-19, enrolled during active disease. The rearrangement joins TRBV19 to TRBJ2-1; D is unclear. Sequencing input: peripheral blood. The CDR3 sequence: CASSIGHSNRFF. For the CDR3, the DNA is TGTGCCAGTAGTATAGGCCATTCCAATAGGTTCTTC.